This T cell receptor (beta chain) comes out of a study of regulatory T cells in long-lasting Graves disease. In germline, CDR1 is LNHDA, CDR2 SQIVND (reference sequence). The CDR3 runs 14 residues. V was pared by 0 bases and J by 3 bases, with 6 bases between. Time point in this sample: newly diagnosed GD, antithyroid drugs for less than 3 months. PBMC RNA was the source of the TCR library. A roughly 10-milliliter sample of peripheral blood was drawn into EDTA tubes. According to the study, TCR beta libraries were built with iRepertoire HTBI primers and CDR3-region Arm-PCR. TCRdb re-called the multiplex PCR reads through MiXCR, storing one row per CDR3 protein. This table has around 420,000 distinct CDR3 sequences, 14% to 15% appearing once. This clonotype was seen a few times. This same sample was also taken into another study, of T cells in Graves' hyperthyroidism and ophthalmopathy. Per that study: Most expanded thyroid clonotypes above 0.001 recurred in blood.

The receptor was derived from a woman between 40 and 50 years old with Graves disease. The J gene is TRBJ2-1, the V gene TRBV19; no reliable D call. The source material was peripheral blood mononuclear cells (PBMCs), sampled at new diagnosis, from a patient treated with antithyroid drugs. CDR3 coding DNA: TGTGCCAGTAGTATAGATAACGTCTACAATGAGCAGTTCTTC. It specifies CASSIDNVYNEQFF.